The 7 T cell receptor beta chains given below trace back to one sample, sequenced in a study of early T cells in non-severe SARS-CoV-2 infection. Each CDR3 protein is one row after TCRdb ran MiXCR on the 5' RACE reads. The sample carries roughly 80,000 distinct CDR3 sequences, roughly 13% recorded once. The sequencing sample was made of whole blood. These TCRs come from an adult who was a healthcare worker with PCR-confirmed SARS-CoV-2 infection or an uninfected control (not recorded which).

This clonotype was detected only a few times. V gene TRBV15 combines with J gene TRBJ2-7; the match to TRBD2 covers 11 bases. Germline CDR1 LNHNV, CDR2 YYDKDF (reference sequence). The length of the CDR3 is 15 residues. After removal of 0 bases from V and 4 bases from J, the junction contained 2 bases not matched to a gene. CDR3 in amino acids: CATSRDRLAGYEQYF. Here the CDR3 DNA reads TGTGCCACCAGCAGAGATCGACTAGCGGGATACGAGCAGTACTTC.

For the CDR3, the DNA is TGTGCCAGCAGCTTAGCGCAGGAGGGGAAGTACTTC. Translated, it gives CASSLAQEGKYF. The chain links TRBV7-8 to TRBJ2-7, with D possibly being TRBD2 (6 bases). Germline V lookup: CDR1 SGHVS, CDR2 FQNEAQ. The CDR3 runs to 12 residues. V dropped 0 bases and J dropped 11 bases, with 11 bases sitting between them.

This clonotype was counted only a few times. The chain recombines TRBV10-2 with TRBJ1-1; D is undetermined. Trimming stripped 7 bases from V and 1 base from J, with 10 bases between. The CDR3 has 13 amino acids. Germline assignment: CDR1 WSHSY and CDR2 SAAADI. The CDR3 protein is CASKGGGNTEAFF. The CDR3 DNA is TGCGCCAGCAAGGGTGGAGGGAACACTGAAGCTTTCTTT.

The table lists this clonotype with a few counts. This chain joins TRBV13 and TRBJ1-1; 7 nucleotides agree with TRBD1. The germline V gene has CDR1 PRHDT and CDR2 FYEKMQ (reference sequence). The CDR3 runs 16 residues. Unmatched junction bases numbered 9, after V lost 5 bases and J lost 0 bases. The chain's CDR3 is CASSIGTVYMNTEAFF. The CDR3 nucleotides read TGTGCCAGCAGCATCGGGACAGTTTATATGAACACTGAAGCTTTCTTT.

This clonotype showed up just a few times. The chain couples TRBV9 to TRBJ1-6, with D possibly being TRBD1 (5 bases). V gave up 4 bases and J gave up 7 bases, with 12 bases separating them. The CDR3 covers 14 residues. Germline V gene data show CDR1 as SGDLS and CDR2 as YYNGEE. The DNA for the CDR3 is TGTGCCAGCAGCTCCCACGGGGACAATTCACCCCTCCACTTT. Its protein product is CASSSHGDNSPLHF. The complete variable domain, with remaining parts taken from reference TRBV9 and TRBJ1-6, reads DSGVTQTPKHLITATGQRVTLRCSPRSGDLSVYWYQQSLDQGLQFLIQYYNGEERAKGNILERFSAQQFPDLHSELNLSSLELGDSALYFCASSSHGDNSPLHFGNGTRLTVT.

This clonotype has ten or more counts. CDR3 coding DNA: TGTGCCAGCAGCTTAGCTCCCGGGGACGTCGTGCGGGCTGAGCAGTTCTTC. It specifies CASSLAPGDVVRAEQFF. The rearrangement uses TRBV7-6 and TRBJ2-1; D assignment may be TRBD1 or TRBD2 (5 bases each). The CDR3 contains 17 residues. V was clipped by 0 bases and J by 9 bases, with 21 bases between them. From germline, CDR1 is SGHVS and CDR2 FNYEAQ.

The CDR3 nucleotides read TGCGCCAGCAGCTCCTCGACAGTTTTCACTGAAGCTTTCTTT. Its translation is CASSSSTVFTEAFF. This chain links TRBV5-1 with TRBJ1-1; tentatively, D is TRBD1 (5 bases). The CDR3 has 14 amino acids. The V and J ends lost 3 bases and 4 bases respectively, with 13 bases between them. Germline CDR1 is SGHRS and CDR2 is YFSETQ.